The 32 T cell receptor beta chains presented below share a single source sample, sequenced in a study of Graves' ophthalmopathy and Graves' hyperthyroidism. Amplified material comprised TCR beta CDR3 regions derived from RNA transcripts. Scientists carried out first-round RT-PCR using HTBI primers and then a second-round multiplex PCR. TCRdb passed the multiplex PCR reads through MiXCR, listing each CDR3 protein once. The repertoire consists of about 700,000 distinct CDR3 sequences, with roughly two fifths occurring once and the leading ten covering 40% to 45%. Sequences were obtained from peripheral blood. Receptors originate from an adult man with Graves' ophthalmopathy.

The table lists this clonotype with many counts. This rearrangement joins TRBV2 to TRBJ2-2; 8 bases are shared with TRBD2. Germline values: CDR1 SNHLY, CDR2 FYNNEI. V lost 3 bases and J lost 1; bases outside the gene matches: 4. This CDR3 is 16 amino acids long. Written as DNA, the CDR3 is TGTGCCAGCAGTGACATACTAGCGGAGAACACCGGGGAGCTGTTTTTT. It yields the protein CASSDILAENTGELFF.

This clonotype was counted many times. This sequence joins TRBV14 and TRBJ2-7; D unresolved. The CDR3 spans 11 residues. Between the trimmed V and J ends, which lost 1 base and 7 bases, there was a span of 5 bases. The germline V gene encodes CDR1 SGHDN and CDR2 FVKESK. The CDR3 protein is CASSQVGEQYF. The CDR3 DNA is TGTGCCAGCAGCCAAGTCGGAGAGCAGTACTTC.

This clonotype has just a few counts. The chain is built from TRBV9 and TRBJ2-7; TRBD1 agrees at 8 bases. The V gene's germline CDR1 is SGDLS and CDR2 YYNGEE. The CDR3 consists of 15 residues. The V segment lost 0 bases and the J segment 6 bases; nucleotides outside the gene matches: 8. The CDR3 region is CASSVGGQGVFEQYF. CDR3 sequence (DNA): TGTGCCAGCAGCGTAGGTGGACAGGGAGTTTTCGAGCAGTACTTC.

The rearrangement links TRBV7-9 to TRBJ1-5; D may be TRBD1 (5 bases). Germline CDR1 SEHNR, CDR2 FQNEAQ (reference sequence). The CDR3 has 14 amino acids. The V gene lost 3 bases and the J gene lost 9 bases, with 15 bases spanning the gap. CDR3 loop: CASSLDGAYSPQHF. In nucleotides, the CDR3 is TGTGCCAGCAGCTTGGACGGGGCTTATTCGCCCCAGCATTTT.

At least ten counts were recorded for this clonotype. The chain is built from TRBV7-9 and TRBJ2-2; D is undetermined. The CDR3 extends over 14 amino acids. V lost 8 bases to trimming and J lost 0 bases, with 10 bases between them. Germline CDR1 SEHNR, CDR2 FQNEAQ (reference sequence). The chain's CDR3 is CASVKRANTGELFF. In DNA, the CDR3 is TGTGCCAGCGTGAAGCGAGCGAACACCGGGGAGCTGTTTTTT.

This clonotype occurred many times. V usage is TRBV15 and J usage is TRBJ1-5, with TRBD1 identical over 7 bases. CDR1 LNHNV and CDR2 YYDKDF come from the germline V gene (reference sequence). The CDR3 totals 15 residues. Trimming cost V 0 bases and J 9 bases; bases outside gene matches: 8. The CDR3 sequence is CATSREVGQYGPQHF. The CDR3 coding sequence is TGTGCCACCAGCAGAGAAGTGGGACAGTACGGGCCCCAGCATTTT.

Note on this clonotype: Just one base apart from a much larger clone, this may be a read error. The CDR3 loop reads CASSFTAGAEAQYF. The CDR3 coding sequence is TGTGCCAGCAGCTTTACAGCGGGCGCGGAGGCCCAGTACTTC. The chain employs TRBV7-9 and TRBJ2-5; TRBD2 is a possible D gene (6 bases). The CDR3 is made up of 14 amino acids. V lost 3 bases to trimming and J lost 9 bases, with 17 bases between them. The germline gives CDR1 SEHNR, CDR2 FQNEAQ (reference sequence).

This clonotype was picked up many times. This chain uses TRBV29-1 with TRBJ1-2, with D tentatively TRBD1 (6 bases). CDR3 size: 12 residues. The germline CDR1 and CDR2 sequences are SQVTM and ANQGSEA. Trimming cost V 3 bases and J 7 bases, with 12 bases left between them. This CDR3 is CSVDGGVSGYTF. As DNA, the CDR3 is TGCAGCGTTGATGGGGGCGTCAGTGGCTACACCTTC.

Comment on this clonotype: Sequence at one end of the junction differs from germline and may be a read error. CDR3 in amino acids: CASSSDNTGGREKLFF. In DNA form, the CDR3 reads TGTGCCAGCAGTTCCGATAATACAGGGGGCCGTGAAAAACTGTTTTTT. This chain connects TRBV10-3 to TRBJ1-4, with 9 positions matching TRBD1. This CDR3 is built from 16 residues. Germline V gene sequence: CDR1 ENHRY, CDR2 SYGVKD.

The genes are TRBV2 and TRBJ1-4; weak D call: TRBD1 (5 bases). Germline CDR1 reads SNHLY; CDR2 reads FYNNEI. CDR3 size: 16 residues. Between the trimmed V and J ends, which lost 6 bases and 0 bases, there was a span of 14 bases. The CDR3 nucleotides read TGTGCCAGCAGGACTAGCGGGGCAGCAACTAATGAAAAACTGTTTTTT. Its protein is CASRTSGAATNEKLFF.

The CDR3 sequence is CASSAFQLPTGKRYEQYF. As DNA, the CDR3 is TGTGCCAGTAGTGCTTTCCAACTACCAACAGGGAAGCGCTACGAGCAGTACTTC. This sequence joins TRBV19 and TRBJ2-7; possible D gene TRBD1, 6 bases. V shed 5 bases and J shed 3 bases, with 26 bases lying between them. CDR1 is LNHDA and CDR2 is SQIVND in the germline V gene (reference sequence). The CDR3 length is 18 residues. The full variable domain, with the rest looked up from reference TRBV19 and TRBJ2-7, is DGGITQSPKYLFRKEGQNVTLSCEQNLNHDAMYWYRQDPGQGLRLIYYSQIVNDFQKGDIAEGYSVSREKKESFPLTVTSAQKNPTAFYLCASSAFQLPTGKRYEQYFGPGTRLTVT.

There are a few counts of this clonotype. The chain employs TRBV19 and TRBJ1-6; TRBD1 aligns across 10 bases. Germline CDR1 and CDR2: LNHDA and SQIVND (reference sequence). This CDR3 has 16 residues. V trimming: 4 bases; J trimming: 9 bases; junction bases outside the gene matches: 9. The CDR3 coding sequence is TGTGCCAGTAGTACCCAACAGGGACAGGGGTTTTCACCCCTCCACTTT. This encodes CASSTQQGQGFSPLHF.

This sequence joins TRBV7-2 and TRBJ1-6; D possibly corresponds to TRBD1 (5 bases). The CDR3 length is 16 residues. With 3 bases removed from V and 2 bases from J, the gap between germline ends came to 11 bases. CDR1 is SGHTA, CDR2 FQGNSA, per germline. The CDR3 nucleotides read TGTGCCAGCAGCTTCCCAGACAGTACCTATAATTCACCCCTCCACTTT. Residues: CASSFPDSTYNSPLHF.

The J gene is TRBJ1-4, the V gene TRBV7-9; the D is unclear. Looked up from germline, CDR1 is SEHNR and CDR2 is FQNEAQ (reference sequence). Trimming shortened V by 5 bases and J by 7 bases, and 20 bases separated the two germline ends. This CDR3 comprises 16 residues. As DNA, the CDR3 is TGTGCCAGCAGCCCCGGACTAGCGGGAAAGGGTGAAAAACTGTTTTTT. Amino acids: CASSPGLAGKGEKLFF. The whole variable domain, remainder taken from reference TRBV7-9 and TRBJ1-4, is DTGVSQNPRHKITKRGQNVTFRCDPISEHNRLYWYRQTLGQGPEFLTYFQNEAQLEKSRLLSDRFSAERPKGSFSTLEIQRTEQGDSAMYLCASSPGLAGKGEKLFFGSGTQLSVL.

This clonotype was seen more than once but under ten times. The chain is built from TRBV10-3 and TRBJ2-2; 11 bases line up with TRBD2. The V segment lost 0 bases and the J segment 0 bases; nucleotides outside the gene matches: 0. The CDR3 has 17 residues. CDR1 and CDR2 (germline): ENHRY, SYGVKD. The CDR3 protein is CAISESTSGANTGELFF. In DNA form, the CDR3 reads TGTGCCATCAGTGAGTCGACTAGCGGGGCGAACACCGGGGAGCTGTTTTTT.

In its sample, this clonotype was seen a few times. CDR3 DNA sequence: TGTGCCAGTAGTATTAACCCGGTGCCGAATAATTCACCCCTCCACTTT. Protein sequence: CASSINPVPNNSPLHF. V is TRBV19 and J is TRBJ1-6; D is ambiguous. Germline CDR1 is LNHDA and CDR2 is SQIVND (reference sequence). V lost 3 bases, J lost 5 bases, and 14 bases lay in between. CDR3 length: 16 amino acids.

This clonotype was seen repeatedly, ten times or more. The rearrangement links TRBV24-1 to TRBJ1-3; no reliable D call. Per the germline V gene, CDR1 is KGHDR and CDR2 is SFDVKD. V was trimmed by 4 bases and J by 7 bases, leaving 7 bases between them. CDR3 length: 12 amino acids. Written as DNA, the CDR3 is TGTGCCACCAGTGACCCCCTCAACACCATATATTTT. This encodes CATSDPLNTIYF.

This clonotype came up once. The chain carries TRBV29-1 and TRBJ1-6, with 7 nucleotides matching TRBD1. Per germline, CDR1 SQVTM and CDR2 ANQGSEA. V lost 8 bases, J lost 7 bases, and 8 bases stayed unmatched. This CDR3 is 13 amino acids long. The CDR3 sequence: CSSPGQVNSPLHF. The CDR3 region has the DNA TGCAGCAGCCCAGGACAGGTGAATTCACCCCTCCACTTT.

V is TRBV7-3 and J is TRBJ2-5; 9 bases are a match to TRBD1. The germline V gene has CDR1 SGHTA and CDR2 FQGTGA. Losses at the gene ends were 7 bases for V and 7 bases for J; bases not matched to a gene: 7. This CDR3 comprises 13 residues. This CDR3 is CASIKTGGGTQYF. CDR3 in DNA: TGTGCCAGCATCAAGACAGGGGGGGGGACCCAGTACTTC.

Regarding this clonotype: Germline is not matched at one junction end, which may reflect a read error. The chain couples TRBV10-3 to TRBJ2-7; no firm D call. This CDR3 comprises 14 residues. Germline V gene data show CDR1 as ENHRY and CDR2 as SYGVKD. The CDR3 spells CASSPSLSSYEQYF. DNA for the CDR3: TGTGCCAGCAGTCCCTCCCTTAGCTCCTACGAGCAGTACTTC.

The rearrangement uses TRBV7-9 and TRBJ2-2; 10 bases match TRBD1. V trimming: 2 bases; J trimming: 6 bases; junction bases outside the gene matches: 12. From germline, CDR1 is SEHNR and CDR2 FQNEAQ (reference sequence). The CDR3 length is 18 residues. Written as DNA, the CDR3 is TGTGCCAGCAGCTTATACCCTCCAGGGACAGGGGTAGCCGGGGAGCTGTTTTTT. Residues: CASSLYPPGTGVAGELFF.

This clonotype was detected a few times. A junction end diverges from the germline sequence, so it may reflect a read error. CDR3: CASSRRLAGPQETQYF. The CDR3 bases are TGCGCCAGCAGCCGACGACTAGCGGGACCGCAAGAGACCCAGTACTTC. The genes are TRBV5-4 and TRBJ2-5; 11 bases are shared with TRBD2. Germline CDR1 is SGHNT and CDR2 is YYREEE (reference sequence). The CDR3 totals 16 residues.

In regard to this clonotype: Just one base apart from a much larger clone, this may be a read error. This sequence joins TRBV10-3 and TRBJ2-7; 12 bases match TRBD2. The V gene's germline CDR1 is ENHRY and CDR2 SYGVKD. The CDR3 runs to 16 residues. The CDR3 sequence: CASSDRLAGVAYEQYF. The CDR3 DNA sequence: TGTGCCAGCAGTGACCGACTAGCGGGAGTTGCCTACGAGCAGTACTTC.

This clonotype has a count of ten or more. The V call is TRBV11-2, the J call TRBJ1-2; possibly TRBD1 for D (5 bases). Looked up from germline, CDR1 is SGHAT and CDR2 is FQNNGV. The germline V and J ends were trimmed by 4 bases and 7 bases, with 7 bases remaining between them. The CDR3 runs to 11 residues. CDR3 nucleotides: TGTGCCAGCAGCTGGGGGGGTGGCTACACCTTC. Encoded protein: CASSWGGGYTF.

This clonotype was found a few times. The J gene is TRBJ1-2, the V gene TRBV27; D is possibly TRBD1 (5 bases). Germline V gene lookup returns CDR1 MNHEY and CDR2 SMNVEV (reference sequence). The CDR3 is made up of 14 amino acids. The V gene lost 8 bases and the J gene lost 4 bases, with 17 bases spanning the gap. This chain's CDR3 is CASAGRGPSYGYTF. The CDR3 DNA reads as TGTGCCAGCGCAGGGAGGGGACCAAGCTATGGCTACACCTTC.

The chain couples TRBV10-3 to TRBJ1-3; unclear D gene. CDR1 ENHRY and CDR2 SYGVKD come from the germline V gene. The CDR3 is 11 residues long. V was cut by 6 bases and J by 8 bases, with 8 bases left in between. This chain's CDR3 is CAIREEDTIYF. As DNA, the CDR3 is TGTGCCATCAGGGAGGAAGACACCATATATTTT.

The sample holds many counts of this clonotype. The chain joins TRBV10-3 to TRBJ1-6; 8 bases fit TRBD1. This CDR3 comprises 19 residues. In germline, CDR1 is ENHRY, CDR2 SYGVKD. J gave up 2 bases and V 0 bases, and 9 bases lay outside the gene matches. CDR3 DNA: TGTGCCATCAGTGAGTCGATCGGACAGGGCGGCACCTATAATTCACCCCTCCACTTT. Protein sequence: CAISESIGQGGTYNSPLHF.

Details on this clonotype: A junction boundary mismatches the germline segment, possibly from a read error. CDR3 nucleotide sequence: TGCGCCAGCAGCCTAGGACTAGCGGGAGTGGCCGGGGAGCTGTTTTTT. It codes for CASSLGLAGVAGELFF. V gene TRBV7-9 combines with J gene TRBJ2-2, with 13 bases aligning to TRBD2. The germline V gene has CDR1 SEHNR and CDR2 FQNEAQ (reference sequence). The CDR3 spans 16 residues.

The chain links TRBV7-2 to TRBJ1-2; D call uncertain. V lost 4 bases, J lost 5 bases, and 14 bases lay in between. Per the germline V gene, CDR1 is SGHTA and CDR2 is FQGNSA. The CDR3 runs 14 residues. The CDR3 DNA follows: TGTGCCAGCAGCTCCGCCCTCAGGATTTATGGCTACACCTTC. Translated: CASSSALRIYGYTF.

This clonotype was observed once. A much bigger clone sits one base away, suggesting this may be a read error. J is TRBJ1-1 and V is TRBV10-3; D unclear. This CDR3 is built from 14 residues. Germline V CDR1 and CDR2: ENHRY, SYGVKD. V lost 6 bases and J lost 1, with 12 bases in between. In DNA, the CDR3 is TGTGCCATCAGCTTTAAGACACCGAACACTGAAGCTTTCTTT. Translation: CAISFKTPNTEAFF.

J is TRBJ1-2 and V is TRBV15; 8 bases align to TRBD1. The ends lost 1 base at V and 7 bases at J; junction bases unmatched: 5. The length of the CDR3 is 14 residues. Germline CDR1 LNHNV, CDR2 YYDKDF (reference sequence). CDR3 bases: TGTGCCACCAGCAGAGGGACAGGGACTTTTGGCTACACCTTC. Translating gives CATSRGTGTFGYTF.

This clonotype was detected ten times or more. The chain carries TRBV7-2 and TRBJ2-6; D call uncertain. Germline V gene data show CDR1 as SGHTA and CDR2 as FQGNSA. The ends were cut back, 3 bases at V and 11 bases at J, with 8 bases in the middle. The CDR3 contains 12 residues. CDR3 coding DNA: TGTGCCAGCAGCTTTTTGTCCGACGTCCTGACTTTC. Residues: CASSFLSDVLTF.